This T cell receptor beta chain emerged from a study of cytomegalovirus exposure and HLA in healthy donors. Study-wide results and caveats: Association with HLA alleles at 0.05 false discovery rate was found for 16,951 TCR beta sequences in a later analysis. When analyzed later, a missense DCLRE1C variant was found to be linked to TCR beta V- and J-gene trimming.

With regard to this clone: Its specificity is unknown.

The PCR made use of 60 Vbeta and 13 Jbeta primers. In the original processing: Later, 65 million to 85 million unique TCR beta chains were counted in an analysis, and about 10 million of them were shared. Assay: immunoSEQ multiplex PCR; the TCRdb copy retains only in-frame clones and omits some. That table gives V, J and clone size, and the DNA gave D and trimming. The sample consists of 100,000 to 150,000 clones, 65% to 80% of them appearing once. The V gene end was trimmed by 2 bases and the J gene end by 1 base; junction bases not matched to a gene: 11. The CDR3 is 18 residues long. Germline-derived CDR1 and CDR2 are MNHGY and SVAAGI.

The TCR comes from a woman in her thirties or forties in good health and CMV-seronegative. V and J are TRBV6-9 and TRBJ2-4; TRBD1 matches at 7 bases. Sample: PBMCs. The CDR3 DNA is TGTGCCAGCAGTTATAGGACAGGTGGGTCCTTGGCCAAAAACATTCAGTACTTC. This gives the protein CASSYRTGGSLAKNIQYF.